Listed here are 25 T cell receptor beta chains from one sample, sequenced in a study of cytomegalovirus exposure and HLA in healthy donors. PCR primers comprised 60 Vbeta and 13 Jbeta primers. Here immunoSEQ multiplex PCR was the method, and the copy in TCRdb shows in-frame clones only, minus some. The profile shows 60,000 to 70,000 clones, approximately 80% of them singletons. Sequencing was carried out using PBMCs. Every receptor here comes from a woman aged 25 to 39 in good health and CMV-seronegative.

The rearrangement uses TRBV4-1 and TRBJ2-7; a weak D match, TRBD1 (6 bases). CDR3 length: 15 residues. With 1 base removed from V and 0 bases from J, the gap between germline ends came to 10 bases. The germline V gene encodes CDR1 MGHRA and CDR2 YSYEKL. The CDR3 sequence is CASSQAETGSYEQYF. CDR3 in DNA: TGCGCCAGCAGCCAAGCCGAGACAGGCTCCTACGAGCAGTACTTC.

V usage is TRBV6-1 and J usage is TRBJ1-5; D call uncertain. V was clipped by 0 bases and J by 9 bases, with 15 bases between them. CDR3 length: 15 amino acids. Germline V gene lookup returns CDR1 MNHNS and CDR2 SASEGT. The CDR3 sequence: CASSEARHGLGPQHF. The CDR3 nucleotides read TGTGCCAGCAGTGAAGCGAGGCACGGGTTAGGGCCCCAGCATTTT.

The chain uses TRBV27 and TRBJ1-5, with 11 nucleotides matching TRBD1. J gave up 3 bases and V 5 bases, and 6 bases lay outside the gene matches. Germline values: CDR1 MNHEY, CDR2 SMNVEV (reference sequence). There are 16 residues in the CDR3. CDR3 DNA: TGTGCCAGCAGTCCCCTGGGACAGGGGGACAATCAGCCCCAGCATTTT. Its protein is CASSPLGQGDNQPQHF.

The chain uses TRBV7-9 and TRBJ1-2; TRBD1 matches at 9 bases. Germline values: CDR1 SEHNR, CDR2 FQNEAQ (reference sequence). Germline trimming cut 5 bases from V and 6 bases from J; bases unmatched to any gene: 10. This CDR3 has 15 amino acids. The chain's CDR3 is CASSGRDRESHGYTF. CDR3 nucleotide sequence: TGTGCCAGCAGCGGCCGGGACAGGGAAAGTCATGGCTACACCTTC.

J is TRBJ1-2 and V is TRBV7-9; D is unclear. V shed 4 bases and J shed 8 bases, with 11 bases lying between them. CDR1 is SEHNR and CDR2 is FQNEAQ in the germline V gene (reference sequence). This CDR3 is built from 12 residues. The CDR3 region is CASSSRRGGYTF. The CDR3 DNA reads as TGTGCCAGCAGCTCTAGACGGGGAGGCTACACCTTC.

The V call is TRBV10-1, the J call TRBJ2-3; 14 bases map to TRBD2. The CDR3 runs to 18 residues. The germline V gene has CDR1 WNHNN and CDR2 SYGVQD (reference sequence). V gave up 2 bases and J gave up 0 bases; unmatched junction bases: 4. CDR3 in DNA: TGCGCCAGCAGTGAGGGACTAGCGGGGGGCTATAGCACAGATACGCAGTATTTT. It translates to CASSEGLAGGYSTDTQYF.

The chain carries TRBV5-1 and TRBJ2-7, with 12 bases fitting TRBD1. Germline CDR1 SGHRS, CDR2 YFSETQ. The CDR3 sequence is 15 residues long. Trimming at V came to 4 bases and at J to 5 bases, leaving 7 bases not matched to a gene. The CDR3 protein is CASSTPGTGGDEQYF. The DNA for the CDR3 is TGCGCCAGCAGCACGCCCGGGACAGGGGGCGACGAGCAGTACTTC.

The rearrangement links TRBV7-2 to TRBJ2-7, with TRBD2 matching 8 bases. From germline, CDR1 is SGHTA and CDR2 FQGNSA. This CDR3 has 15 residues. J lost 5 bases, V lost 4 bases, and 10 bases had no gene match. CDR3 amino acids: CASSYTGGPGHEQYF. CDR3 coding DNA: TGTGCCAGCAGCTACACGGGGGGGCCCGGGCACGAGCAGTACTTC.

The chain couples TRBV5-4 to TRBJ2-4; 7 bases agree with TRBD2. With 0 bases clipped from V and 6 bases from J, the junction kept 0 bases outside the gene matches. This CDR3 comprises 13 residues. Germline assignment: CDR1 SGHNT and CDR2 YYREEE (reference sequence). The CDR3 nucleotides are TGTGCCAGCAGCTTGGGCGGGGGAAACATTCAGTACTTC. Its protein product is CASSLGGGNIQYF.

The J gene is TRBJ1-1, the V gene TRBV6-4; 9 bases agree with TRBD1. CDR3 length: 16 amino acids. Germline CDR1 is MRHNA and CDR2 is SNTAGT. The V segment lost 3 bases and the J segment 6 bases; nucleotides outside the gene matches: 11. CDR3 in DNA: TGTGCCAGCAGTGAATCCCCGGGACAGGGTAATGCTGAAGCTTTCTTT. It is translated as CASSESPGQGNAEAFF.

In this sample, this clone turned up once. The chain employs TRBV7-2 and TRBJ1-5, with 10 nucleotides matching TRBD1. Germline assignment: CDR1 SGHTA and CDR2 FQGNSA. The CDR3 runs to 18 residues. The V gene end was trimmed by 1 base and the J gene end by 3 bases; junction bases not matched to a gene: 9. CDR3 loop: CASSLGAGQGPTNQPQHF. DNA of the CDR3: TGTGCCAGCAGCTTAGGAGCGGGACAGGGGCCTACCAATCAGCCCCAGCATTTT.

The genes are TRBV19 and TRBJ1-1; the D gene is possibly TRBD1 (6 bases). The germline V gene encodes CDR1 LNHDA and CDR2 SQIVND (reference sequence). V lost 7 bases and J lost 4, with 7 bases in between. The CDR3 is 11 residues long. The CDR3 region is CASTGATEAFF. CDR3 DNA sequence: TGTGCCAGTACAGGGGCCACTGAAGCTTTCTTT.

This clone was detected only once. The chain couples TRBV6-5 to TRBJ1-2; 7 bases are shared with TRBD1. After removal of 1 base from V and 11 bases from J, the junction contained 10 bases not matched to a gene. CDR3 size: 14 residues. Germline values: CDR1 MNHEY, CDR2 SVGAGI. The CDR3 reads CASSYYRDSQEYTF. The CDR3 region has the DNA TGTGCCAGCAGTTACTACCGGGACAGCCAGGAGTACACCTTC.

This clone was counted a few times. J is TRBJ2-1 and V is TRBV29-1; D is perhaps TRBD2 (6 bases). There are 14 residues in the CDR3. Trimming took 6 bases from V and 7 from J, leaving 19 bases between them. Germline CDR1 SQVTM, CDR2 ANQGSEA. The DNA for the CDR3 is TGCAGCGTGGGACTCGGACCGGAGGATAATGAGCAGTTCTTC. Its translation is CSVGLGPEDNEQFF.

The rearrangement joins TRBV30 to TRBJ2-5, with 11 bases lining up with TRBD2. Germline V lookup: CDR1 GTSNPN, CDR2 SVGIG (reference sequence). The V gene end was trimmed by 4 bases and the J gene end by 4 bases; junction bases not matched to a gene: 2. The CDR3 is 13 residues long. In DNA form, the CDR3 reads TGTGCCTGGAACGGACTAGCGGGAGAGACCCAGTACTTC. Amino acid sequence: CAWNGLAGETQYF.

The genes are TRBV11-2 and TRBJ1-2, with 8 bases aligning to TRBD1. The germline gives CDR1 SGHAT, CDR2 FQNNGV. The CDR3 length is 15 residues. Trimming took 4 bases from V and 8 from J; bases not matched to a gene: 12. The CDR3 coding sequence is TGTGCCAGCAGCTCATACTCACGACAGGGGTGGGGCTACACCTTC. This sequence encodes CASSSYSRQGWGYTF.

This chain links TRBV7-9 with TRBJ1-5; TRBD1 is a possible D gene (5 bases). The CDR3 consists of 15 residues. The germline V and J ends were trimmed by 3 bases and 10 bases, with 19 bases remaining between them. Germline V gene sequence: CDR1 SEHNR, CDR2 FQNEAQ (reference sequence). The DNA of the CDR3 is TGTGCCAGCAGCTTGGGAGGAGGGGAATTGGGTCCCCAGCATTTT. The encoded protein is CASSLGGGELGPQHF.

The chain couples TRBV2 to TRBJ2-7; D is unclear. This CDR3 has 11 residues. Germline-derived CDR1 and CDR2 are SNHLY and FYNNEI. The germline V and J ends were trimmed by 7 bases and 4 bases, with 8 bases remaining between them. The CDR3 is CASMLRYEQYF. The CDR3 region has the DNA TGTGCCAGCATGTTACGGTACGAGCAGTACTTC.

This sequence joins TRBV5-1 and TRBJ2-1; D is perhaps TRBD1 (6 bases). Germline V lookup: CDR1 SGHRS, CDR2 YFSETQ. The length of the CDR3 is 15 residues. Trimming left V 1 base short and J 1 base short, with 9 bases between. CDR3 DNA sequence: TGCGCCAGCAGCTTGCAGGGGTGGTCCTACAATGAGCAGTTCTTC. Its translation: CASSLQGWSYNEQFF.

The rearrangement joins TRBV27 to TRBJ2-3, with a possible D match to TRBD1 (5 bases). This CDR3 has 14 residues. Looked up from germline, CDR1 is MNHEY and CDR2 is SMNVEV (reference sequence). V was trimmed by 6 bases and J by 0 bases, leaving 10 bases between them. This CDR3 reads CASRPRQSTDTQYF. The CDR3 region has the DNA TGTGCCAGCAGACCGAGACAGAGCACAGATACGCAGTATTTT.

The chain carries TRBV6-6 and TRBJ2-1; 7 positions agree with TRBD1. Germline CDR1 is MNHNY and CDR2 is SVGAGI (reference sequence). CDR3 size: 14 residues. Losses at the gene ends were 3 bases for V and 4 bases for J; bases not matched to a gene: 3. The CDR3 DNA follows: TGTGCCAGCAGTTATAGGGGGCGGTACAATGAGCAGTTCTTC. This sequence encodes CASSYRGRYNEQFF.

V gene TRBV25-1 combines with J gene TRBJ1-4, with D unclear. The ends were cut back, 4 bases at V and 8 bases at J, with 14 bases in the middle. The germline V gene encodes CDR1 MGHDK and CDR2 SYGVNS. CDR3 length: 14 amino acids. CDR3 sequence: CASSGEEGWEKLFF. The CDR3 DNA sequence: TGTGCCAGCAGTGGGGAGGAGGGTTGGGAAAAACTGTTTTTT.

The chain joins TRBV19 to TRBJ1-2; no reliable D call. The CDR3 totals 13 residues. V was cut by 5 bases and J by 0 bases, with 7 bases left in between. From germline, CDR1 is LNHDA and CDR2 SQIVND (reference sequence). In DNA form, the CDR3 reads TGTGCCAGTAGTCCCCCGGCTAACTATGGCTACACCTTC. Protein product: CASSPPANYGYTF.

The chain uses TRBV6-4 and TRBJ1-1, with 9 bases identical to TRBD1. The CDR3 covers 15 residues. The germline CDR1 and CDR2 sequences are MRHNA and SNTAGT. Germline trimming cut 2 bases from V and 3 bases from J; bases unmatched to any gene: 4. CDR3 amino acids: CASSDHRDRDTEAFF. The CDR3 DNA reads TGTGCCAGCAGTGACCACAGGGACAGGGACACTGAAGCTTTCTTT.

The chain recombines TRBV10-3 with TRBJ2-2, with TRBD2 matching over 10 bases. Trimming cost V 3 bases and J 5 bases; bases outside gene matches: 3. The CDR3 extends over 15 amino acids. The germline V gene encodes CDR1 ENHRY and CDR2 SYGVKD. CDR3 amino acids: CAISEKAGGTGELFF. As DNA, the CDR3 is TGTGCCATCAGTGAAAAAGCGGGGGGGACCGGGGAGCTGTTTTTT.